The text below deals with one T cell receptor beta chain. Its target is unknown. Sequencing used immunoSEQ multiplex PCR; TCRdb keeps in-frame clones, though not all of them. The profile covers over 85,000 clones, with nearly 95% appearing a single time and 2.5% to 3.5% taken by the ten largest. These data are taken from a study of T cells in pancreatic ductal adenocarcinoma. There are 15 residues in the CDR3. V lost 4 bases to trimming and J lost 0 bases, with 12 bases between them. Germline CDR1 and CDR2: MGHDK and SYGVNS. Broader study findings: Tumor samples had fewer productive templates and roughly 7.7-fold fewer unique clonotypes than blood. Tumor and blood clonality did not differ significantly, about 0.1 versus 0.07.

No neoadjuvant therapy was given to the selected pancreatic ductal adenocarcinoma patients before their surgery. The receptor comes from a human donor with pancreatic ductal adenocarcinoma. The sequencing input was PBMCs. The rearrangement uses TRBV25-1 and TRBJ2-5, with D unresolved. CDR3 residues: CASSGAAGYQETQYF. The DNA of the CDR3 is TGTGCCAGCAGTGGGGCAGCAGGTTACCAAGAGACCCAGTACTTC.